This TCR beta chain was profiled in a study of identical twins. Looked up from germline, CDR1 is SGHNT and CDR2 is YYREEE (reference sequence). The CDR3 is 20 amino acids. Trimming cost V 0 bases and J 4 bases; bases outside gene matches: 16. TCRdb reprocessed the 5' RACE reads with MiXCR, giving one entry per CDR3 protein. The data show some 500,000 distinct CDR3 sequences, around 14% seen once. This clonotype was seen only a few times. The same sample was also used in a study of yellow fever vaccine responses in identical twins.

This chain uses TRBV5-4 with TRBJ2-1; 10 bases line up with TRBD2. The sequenced material came from CD4+ T cells sorted from blood. The sequence came from a woman aged 18-29 years in good health. The CDR3 loop reads CASSLGGGTGRTSGYNEQFF. The CDR3 DNA follows: TGTGCCAGCAGCTTGGGGGGAGGTACGGGCCGGACTAGCGGATACAATGAGCAGTTCTTC.